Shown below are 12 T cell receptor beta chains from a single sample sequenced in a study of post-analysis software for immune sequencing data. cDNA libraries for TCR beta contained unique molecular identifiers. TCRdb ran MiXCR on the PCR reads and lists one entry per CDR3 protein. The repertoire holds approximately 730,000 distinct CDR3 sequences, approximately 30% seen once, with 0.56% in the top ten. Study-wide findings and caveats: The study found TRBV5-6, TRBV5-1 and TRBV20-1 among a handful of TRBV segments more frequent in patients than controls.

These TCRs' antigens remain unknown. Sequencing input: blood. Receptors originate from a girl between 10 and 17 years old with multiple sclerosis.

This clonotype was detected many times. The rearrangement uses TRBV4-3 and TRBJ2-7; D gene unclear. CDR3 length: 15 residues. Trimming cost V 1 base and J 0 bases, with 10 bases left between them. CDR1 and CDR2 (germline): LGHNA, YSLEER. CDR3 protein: CASSQALDLSYEQYF. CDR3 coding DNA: TGCGCCAGCAGCCAAGCCCTCGACCTCTCCTACGAGCAGTACTTC.

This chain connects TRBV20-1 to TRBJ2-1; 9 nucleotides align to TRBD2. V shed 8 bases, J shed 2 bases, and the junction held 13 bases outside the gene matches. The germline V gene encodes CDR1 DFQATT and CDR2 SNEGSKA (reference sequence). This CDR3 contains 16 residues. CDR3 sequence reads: CSLNFAVAGAYNEQFF. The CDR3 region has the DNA TGCAGTCTCAACTTCGCCGTAGCGGGAGCCTACAATGAGCAGTTCTTC.

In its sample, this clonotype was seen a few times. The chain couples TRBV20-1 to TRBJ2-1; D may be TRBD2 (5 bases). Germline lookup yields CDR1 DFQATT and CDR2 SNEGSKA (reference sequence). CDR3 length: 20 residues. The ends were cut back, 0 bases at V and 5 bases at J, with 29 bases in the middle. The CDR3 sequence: CSARDLTQFAGLASHNEQFF. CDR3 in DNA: TGCAGTGCTAGAGACCTGACACAGTTCGCCGGCCTAGCAAGTCACAATGAGCAGTTCTTC.

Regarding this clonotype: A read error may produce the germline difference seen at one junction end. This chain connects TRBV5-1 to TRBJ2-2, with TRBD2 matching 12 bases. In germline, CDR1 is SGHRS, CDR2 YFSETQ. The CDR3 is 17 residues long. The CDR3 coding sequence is TGCGCCAGCTCCCGGACTAGCGGGGTCCTGAACACCGGGGAGCGGTTTTTT. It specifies CASSRTSGVLNTGERFF.

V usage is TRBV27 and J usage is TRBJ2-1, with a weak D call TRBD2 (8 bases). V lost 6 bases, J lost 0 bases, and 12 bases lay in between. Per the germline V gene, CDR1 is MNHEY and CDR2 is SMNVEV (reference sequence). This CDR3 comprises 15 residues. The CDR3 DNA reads TGTGCCAGCAGACAGGGGACTAGCTCCTACAATGAGCAGTTCTTC. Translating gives CASRQGTSSYNEQFF.

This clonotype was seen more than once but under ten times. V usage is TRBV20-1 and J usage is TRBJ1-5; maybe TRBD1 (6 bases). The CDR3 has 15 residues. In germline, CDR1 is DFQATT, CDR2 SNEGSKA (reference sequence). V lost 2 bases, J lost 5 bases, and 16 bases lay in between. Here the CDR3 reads CSARLVGQPDQPQHF. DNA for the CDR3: TGCAGTGCTAGACTCGTCGGACAGCCCGATCAGCCCCAGCATTTT.

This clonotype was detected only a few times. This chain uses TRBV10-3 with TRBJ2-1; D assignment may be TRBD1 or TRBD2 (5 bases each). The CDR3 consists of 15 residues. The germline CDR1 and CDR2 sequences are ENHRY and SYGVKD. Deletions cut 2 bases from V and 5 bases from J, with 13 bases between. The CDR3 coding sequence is TGTGCCATCAGTGAGCTGGGACGGACGGACAATGAGCAGTTCTTC. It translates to CAISELGRTDNEQFF.

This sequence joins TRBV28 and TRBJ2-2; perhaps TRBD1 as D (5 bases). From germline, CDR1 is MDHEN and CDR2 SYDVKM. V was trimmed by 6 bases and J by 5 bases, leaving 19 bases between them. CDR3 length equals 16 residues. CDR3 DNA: TGTGCCAGCAGCCACAGGCTACTTTCCACAACCGGGGAGCTGTTTTTT. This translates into CASSHRLLSTTGELFF.

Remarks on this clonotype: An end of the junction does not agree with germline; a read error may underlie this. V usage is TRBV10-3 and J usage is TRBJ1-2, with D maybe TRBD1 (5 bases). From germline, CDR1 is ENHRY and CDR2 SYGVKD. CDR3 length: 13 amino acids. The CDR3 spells CAISERGAGGHTF. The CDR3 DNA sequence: TGTGCCATCAGTGAGAGAGGGGCGGGTGGCCACACCTTC.

CDR3 protein: CASSPPARATGNEKLFF. In DNA, the CDR3 is TGTGCCAGCAGCCCCCCGGCCAGGGCCACGGGGAATGAAAAACTGTTTTTT. V gene TRBV9 combines with J gene TRBJ1-4, with a weak D call TRBD1 (5 bases). Germline V gene sequence: CDR1 SGDLS, CDR2 YYNGEE. The CDR3 has 17 residues. Between the trimmed V and J ends, which lost 4 bases and 5 bases, there was a span of 21 bases.

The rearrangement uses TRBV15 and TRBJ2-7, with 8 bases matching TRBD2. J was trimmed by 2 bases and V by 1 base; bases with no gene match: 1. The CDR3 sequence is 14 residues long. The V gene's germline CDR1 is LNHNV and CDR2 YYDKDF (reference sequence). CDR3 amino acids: CATSRAGLAYEQYF. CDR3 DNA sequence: TGTGCCACCAGCAGAGCGGGACTAGCCTACGAGCAGTACTTC.

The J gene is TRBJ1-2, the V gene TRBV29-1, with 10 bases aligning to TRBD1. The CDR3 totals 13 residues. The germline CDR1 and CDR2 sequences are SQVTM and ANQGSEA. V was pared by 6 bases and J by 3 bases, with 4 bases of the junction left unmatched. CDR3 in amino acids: CSVRDRGHYGYTF. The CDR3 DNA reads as TGCAGCGTCCGGGACAGGGGACACTATGGCTACACCTTC.